Below are 13 T cell receptor beta chains sequenced from a single sample in a study of blood T cell repertoires in COVID-19. The table came from immunoSEQ multiplex PCR; TCRdb's copy has only in-frame clones and leaves some out. This repertoire shows about 170,000 clones, about four fifths found once; its top ten account for about a tenth. The specimen was peripheral blood. The origin of the receptors is a man aged 70-80 years with active or convalescent COVID-19.

The chain is built from TRBV7-2 and TRBJ1-3; tentatively, D is TRBD1 (6 bases). V was shortened by 1 base and J by 1 base, with 11 bases between the two germline ends. The CDR3 runs 16 residues. Germline CDR1 reads SGHTA; CDR2 reads FQGNSA. In DNA, the CDR3 is TGTGCCAGCAGCTTAGTTGGGGACATATCTGGAAACACCATATATTTT. It encodes CASSLVGDISGNTIYF.

This chain uses TRBV19 with TRBJ1-4; D is uncertain. Germline assignment: CDR1 LNHDA and CDR2 SQIVND (reference sequence). CDR3 length: 15 amino acids. Trimming pared 10 bases from V and 0 bases from J, leaving 15 bases between. The CDR3 DNA reads TGTGCCACGAGGCCCGATGGCGCAACTAATGAAAAACTGTTTTTT. Protein product: CATRPDGATNEKLFF.

The chain uses TRBV4-1 and TRBJ1-1, with a tentative D call TRBD1 (5 bases). This CDR3 contains 18 residues. Germline V CDR1 and CDR2: MGHRA, YSYEKL. V shed 3 bases and J shed 5 bases, with 25 bases lying between them. As DNA, the CDR3 is TGCGCCAGCAGCCACGGGGGAGTTACAGGTGAGGGAGGGACTGAAGCTTTCTTT. This gives the protein CASSHGGVTGEGGTEAFF.

The V gene is TRBV14, the J gene TRBJ1-1, with D perhaps matching TRBD1 (5 bases). The CDR3 runs to 18 residues. Germline CDR1 reads SGHDN; CDR2 reads FVKESK. Trimming stripped 6 bases from V and 0 bases from J, with 23 bases between. The CDR3, as DNA: TGTGCCAGCAGTCAATCGGAGTTGGCAGGACATATGAACACTGAAGCTTTCTTT. This translates into CASSQSELAGHMNTEAFF.

V usage is TRBV9 and J usage is TRBJ2-7; 8 positions agree with TRBD1. The germline gives CDR1 SGDLS, CDR2 YYNGEE. Unmatched junction bases numbered 8, after V lost 3 bases and J lost 3 bases. The CDR3 runs to 15 residues. The CDR3 DNA follows: TGTGCCAGCAGCGCCTCCGGGACAGGCCTCTACGAGCAGTACTTC. Its protein product is CASSASGTGLYEQYF. Together with reference TRBV9 and TRBJ2-7, the CDR3 gives the full variable domain: DSGVTQTPKHLITATGQRVTLRCSPRSGDLSVYWYQQSLDQGLQFLIQYYNGEERAKGNILERFSAQQFPDLHSELNLSSLELGDSALYFCASSASGTGLYEQYFGPGTRLTVT.

The rearrangement uses TRBV6-4 and TRBJ2-1, with D perhaps TRBD1 (6 bases). V lost 5 bases to trimming and J lost 10 bases, with 12 bases between them. The CDR3 contains 12 residues. Germline V gene sequence: CDR1 MRHNA, CDR2 SNTAGT. The CDR3, as DNA: TGTGCCAGCAGTACTACCGGGACAGAGCAGTTCTTC. Translation gives CASSTTGTEQFF.

V is TRBV5-4 and J is TRBJ1-2; TRBD1 is a possible D gene (5 bases). Deletions cut 7 bases from V and 8 bases from J, with 18 bases between. Germline V gene lookup returns CDR1 SGHNT and CDR2 YYREEE (reference sequence). The CDR3 sequence is 13 residues long. The CDR3 DNA sequence: TGTGCCAGCCGGGTGGGGCAGGGTGAAGGCTACACCTTC. It specifies CASRVGQGEGYTF. Together with reference TRBV5-4 and TRBJ1-2, the CDR3 gives the full variable domain: ETGVTQSPTHLIKTRGQQVTLRCSSQSGHNTVSWYQQALGQGPQFIFQYYREEENGRGNFPPRFSGLQFPNYSSELNVNALELDDSALYLCASRVGQGEGYTFGSGTRLTVV.

The gene calls are TRBV14 and TRBJ2-2; TRBD1 agrees at 8 bases. Germline values: CDR1 SGHDN, CDR2 FVKESK. The CDR3 extends over 14 amino acids. V gave up 6 bases and J gave up 8 bases; unmatched junction bases: 8. In nucleotides, the CDR3 is TGTGCCAGCAGACAACAGGGGGTTCGAGGGGAGCTGTTTTTT. This translates into CASRQQGVRGELFF.

The gene calls are TRBV7-2 and TRBJ2-7, with 8 positions matching TRBD1. J was trimmed by 5 bases and V by 2 bases; bases with no gene match: 11. Per the germline V gene, CDR1 is SGHTA and CDR2 is FQGNSA. The CDR3 totals 16 residues. This chain's CDR3 is CASSLLGQGGRNEQYF. DNA of the CDR3: TGTGCCAGCAGCTTACTCGGACAGGGAGGCCGGAACGAGCAGTACTTC.

This chain joins TRBV11-2 and TRBJ2-3; 10 bases align to TRBD1. This CDR3 region has 15 residues. J was trimmed by 7 bases and V by 2 bases; bases with no gene match: 6. The germline V gene has CDR1 SGHAT and CDR2 FQNNGV. This chain's CDR3 is CASSLQRQGANTQYF. CDR3 DNA sequence: TGTGCCAGCAGCTTACAACGACAGGGGGCTAATACGCAGTATTTT.

The chain has TRBV30 and TRBJ1-6; 9 bases match TRBD1. The germline CDR1 and CDR2 sequences are GTSNPN and SVGIG (reference sequence). The CDR3 runs 13 residues. V gave up 4 bases and J gave up 7 bases; unmatched junction bases: 2. Here the CDR3 reads CAWKGQGNSPLHF. The CDR3 DNA follows: TGTGCCTGGAAGGGACAGGGAAATTCACCCCTCCACTTT.

This chain connects TRBV19 to TRBJ1-5, with D possibly being TRBD1 (6 bases). The CDR3 length is 14 residues. Trimming removed 7 bases at V and 0 bases at J, with 10 bases between. Germline V gives CDR1 LNHDA, CDR2 SQIVND (reference sequence). The CDR3 DNA reads TGTGCCAGTACCCGGACAGCTAGCAATCAGCCCCAGCATTTT. Translated, it gives CASTRTASNQPQHF.

V is TRBV7-9 and J is TRBJ2-1; D unresolved. The CDR3 consists of 12 residues. The ends were cut back, 4 bases at V and 8 bases at J, with 9 bases in the middle. The germline V gene has CDR1 SEHNR and CDR2 FQNEAQ (reference sequence). The CDR3 sequence is CASSSFRDEQFF. DNA for the CDR3: TGTGCCAGCAGCTCCTTTAGAGATGAGCAGTTCTTC.